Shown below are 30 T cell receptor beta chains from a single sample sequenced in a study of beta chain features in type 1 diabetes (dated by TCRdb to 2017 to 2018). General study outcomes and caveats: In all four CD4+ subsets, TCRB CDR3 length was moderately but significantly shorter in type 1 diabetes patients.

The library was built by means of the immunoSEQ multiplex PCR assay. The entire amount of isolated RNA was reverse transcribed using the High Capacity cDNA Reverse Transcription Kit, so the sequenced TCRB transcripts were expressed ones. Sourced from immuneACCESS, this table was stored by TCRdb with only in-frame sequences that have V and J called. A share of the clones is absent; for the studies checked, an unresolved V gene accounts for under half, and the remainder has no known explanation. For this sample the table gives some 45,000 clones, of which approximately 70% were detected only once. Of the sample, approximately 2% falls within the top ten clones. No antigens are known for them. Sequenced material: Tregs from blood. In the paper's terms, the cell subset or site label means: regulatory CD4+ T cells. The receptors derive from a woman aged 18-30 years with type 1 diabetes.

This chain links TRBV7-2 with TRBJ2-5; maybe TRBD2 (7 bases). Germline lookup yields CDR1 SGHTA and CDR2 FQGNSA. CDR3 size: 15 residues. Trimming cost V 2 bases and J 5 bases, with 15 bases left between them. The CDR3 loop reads CASSLRRGLLETQYF. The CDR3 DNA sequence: TGTGCCAGCAGCTTACGGCGGGGGCTTTTGGAGACCCAGTACTTC.

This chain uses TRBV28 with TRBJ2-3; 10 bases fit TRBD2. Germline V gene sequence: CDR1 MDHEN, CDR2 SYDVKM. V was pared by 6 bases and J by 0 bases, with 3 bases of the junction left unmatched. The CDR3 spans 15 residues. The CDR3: CASRRTSGSTDTQYF. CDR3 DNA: TGTGCCAGCAGGCGGACTAGCGGTAGCACAGATACGCAGTATTTT.

The CDR3 loop reads CASSIRDNHGYTF. Written as DNA, the CDR3 is TGTGCCAGCAGCATCCGGGACAATCATGGCTACACCTTC. The chain has TRBV21-1 and TRBJ1-2; the table assigns TRBD1, which was not confirmed against the DNA. TRBV21-1 is assigned pseudogene status. CDR3 size: 13 residues.

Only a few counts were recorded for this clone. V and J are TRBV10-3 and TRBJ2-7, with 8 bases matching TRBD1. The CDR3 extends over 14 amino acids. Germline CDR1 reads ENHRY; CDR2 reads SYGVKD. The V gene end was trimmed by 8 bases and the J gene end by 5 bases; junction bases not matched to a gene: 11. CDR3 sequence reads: CAIRGTGIGDEQYF. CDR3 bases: TGTGCCATCCGCGGGACAGGTATTGGGGACGAGCAGTACTTC.

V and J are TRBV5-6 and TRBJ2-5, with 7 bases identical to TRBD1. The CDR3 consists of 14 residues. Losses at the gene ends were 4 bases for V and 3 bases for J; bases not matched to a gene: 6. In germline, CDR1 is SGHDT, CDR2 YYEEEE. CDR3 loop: CASSAGTVKETQYF. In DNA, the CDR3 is TGTGCCAGCAGCGCCGGGACAGTCAAAGAGACCCAGTACTTC.

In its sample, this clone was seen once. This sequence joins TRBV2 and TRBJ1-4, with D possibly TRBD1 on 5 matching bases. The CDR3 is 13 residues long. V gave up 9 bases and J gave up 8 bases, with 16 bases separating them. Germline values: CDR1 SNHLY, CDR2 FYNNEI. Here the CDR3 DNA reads TGTGCCAGACGGTCCAGGGTTGGAGAAAAACTGTTTTTT. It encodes CARRSRVGEKLFF.

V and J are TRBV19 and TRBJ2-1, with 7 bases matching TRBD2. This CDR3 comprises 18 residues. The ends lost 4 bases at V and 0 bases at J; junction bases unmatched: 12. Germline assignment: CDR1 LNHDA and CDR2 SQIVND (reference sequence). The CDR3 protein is CASSTREASGYSYNEQFF. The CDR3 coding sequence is TGTGCCAGTAGTACCAGAGAGGCTAGCGGCTACTCCTACAATGAGCAGTTCTTC.

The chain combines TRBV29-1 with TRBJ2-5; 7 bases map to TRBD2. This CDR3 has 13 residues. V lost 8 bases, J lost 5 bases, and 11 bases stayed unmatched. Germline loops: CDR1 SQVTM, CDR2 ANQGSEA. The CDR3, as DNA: TGCAGCATCCGGGACTATCGGATTGAGACCCAGTACTTC. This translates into CSIRDYRIETQYF.

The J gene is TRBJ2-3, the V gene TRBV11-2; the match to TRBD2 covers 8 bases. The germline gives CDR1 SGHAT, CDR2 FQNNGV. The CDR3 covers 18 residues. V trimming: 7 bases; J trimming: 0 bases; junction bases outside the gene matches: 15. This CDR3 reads CASTHRAGAISSTDTQYF. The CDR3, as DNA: TGTGCCAGCACCCACAGAGCGGGGGCGATCTCTAGCACAGATACGCAGTATTTT.

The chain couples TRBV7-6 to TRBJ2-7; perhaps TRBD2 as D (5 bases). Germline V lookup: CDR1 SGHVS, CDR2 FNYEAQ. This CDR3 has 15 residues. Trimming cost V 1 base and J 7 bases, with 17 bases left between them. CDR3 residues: CASSLGSRLTSEQYF. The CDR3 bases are TGTGCCAGCAGCTTAGGGTCCAGATTAACTAGTGAGCAGTACTTC. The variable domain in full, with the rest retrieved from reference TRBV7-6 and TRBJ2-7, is GAGVSQSPRYKVTKRGQDVALRCDPISGHVSLYWYRQALGQGPEFLTYFNYEAQQDKSGLPNDRFSAERPEGSISTLTIQRTEQRDSAMYRCASSLGSRLTSEQYFGPGTRLTVT.

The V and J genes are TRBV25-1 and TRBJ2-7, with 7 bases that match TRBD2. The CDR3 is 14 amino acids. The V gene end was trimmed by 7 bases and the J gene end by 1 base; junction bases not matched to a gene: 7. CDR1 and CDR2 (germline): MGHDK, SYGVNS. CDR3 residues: CASTRGVGSYEQYF. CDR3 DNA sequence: TGTGCCAGCACCCGGGGGGTCGGATCCTACGAGCAGTACTTC.

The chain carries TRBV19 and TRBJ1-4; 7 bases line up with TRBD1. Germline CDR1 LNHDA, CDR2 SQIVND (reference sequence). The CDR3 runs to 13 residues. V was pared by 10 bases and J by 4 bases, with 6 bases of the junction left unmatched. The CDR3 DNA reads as TGTGCCACCCGACAGGGATTTAATGAAAAACTGTTTTTT. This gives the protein CATRQGFNEKLFF.

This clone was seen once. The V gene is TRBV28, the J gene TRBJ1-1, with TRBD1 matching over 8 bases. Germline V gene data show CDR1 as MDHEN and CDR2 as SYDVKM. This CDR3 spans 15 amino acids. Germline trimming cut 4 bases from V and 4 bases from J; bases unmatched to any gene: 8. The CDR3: CASSSGQGRGTEAFF. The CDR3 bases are TGTGCCAGCAGTTCCGGACAGGGCCGAGGCACTGAAGCTTTCTTT.

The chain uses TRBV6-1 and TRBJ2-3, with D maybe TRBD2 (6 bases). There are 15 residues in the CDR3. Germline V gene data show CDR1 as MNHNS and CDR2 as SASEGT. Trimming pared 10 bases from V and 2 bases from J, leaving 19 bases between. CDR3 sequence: CAITRGVAVTDTQYF. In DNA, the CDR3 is TGTGCCATCACCCGAGGGGTAGCGGTCACAGATACGCAGTATTTT.

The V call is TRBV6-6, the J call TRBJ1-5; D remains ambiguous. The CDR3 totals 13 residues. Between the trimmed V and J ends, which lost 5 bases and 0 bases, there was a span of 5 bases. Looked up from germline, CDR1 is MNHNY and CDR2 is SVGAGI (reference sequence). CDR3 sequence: CASSTNSNQPQHF. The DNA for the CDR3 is TGTGCCAGCAGTACTAATAGCAATCAGCCCCAGCATTTT.

As DNA, the CDR3 is TGTGCCAGCAGCCTCGGACTAGCGCTACGCACAGATACGCAGTATTTT. It encodes CASSLGLALRTDTQYF. The chain has TRBV5-4 and TRBJ2-3; the match to TRBD2 covers 9 bases. Germline assignment: CDR1 SGHNT and CDR2 YYREEE (reference sequence). The V and J ends lost 4 bases and 1 base, in that order; junction bases with no gene match: 7. CDR3 length equals 16 residues.

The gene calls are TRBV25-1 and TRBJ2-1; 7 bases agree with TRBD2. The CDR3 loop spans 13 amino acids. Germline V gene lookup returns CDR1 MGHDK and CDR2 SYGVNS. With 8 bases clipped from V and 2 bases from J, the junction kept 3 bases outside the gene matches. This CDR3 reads CASASGTYNEQFF. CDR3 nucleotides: TGTGCCAGCGCTAGCGGAACCTACAATGAGCAGTTCTTC.

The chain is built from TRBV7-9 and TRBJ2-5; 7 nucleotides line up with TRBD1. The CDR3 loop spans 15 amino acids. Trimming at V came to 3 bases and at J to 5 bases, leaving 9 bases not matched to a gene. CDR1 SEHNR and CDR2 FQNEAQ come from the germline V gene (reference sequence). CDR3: CASSLATGFGETQYF. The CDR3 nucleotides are TGTGCCAGCAGCTTGGCGACAGGGTTCGGCGAGACCCAGTACTTC.

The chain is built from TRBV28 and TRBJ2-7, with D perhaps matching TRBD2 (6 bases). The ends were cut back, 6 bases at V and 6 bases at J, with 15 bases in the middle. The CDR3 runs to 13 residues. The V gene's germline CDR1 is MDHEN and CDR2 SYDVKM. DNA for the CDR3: TGTGCCAGCAGCGGCCGCGGGGTGCGCGAGCAGTACTTC. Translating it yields CASSGRGVREQYF.

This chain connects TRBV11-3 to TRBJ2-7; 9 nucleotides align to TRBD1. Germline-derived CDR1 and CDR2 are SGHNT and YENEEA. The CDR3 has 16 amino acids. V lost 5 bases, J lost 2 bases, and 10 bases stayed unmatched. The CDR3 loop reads CASSGYRGHIPYEQYF. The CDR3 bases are TGTGCCAGCAGCGGATACAGGGGGCACATCCCCTACGAGCAGTACTTC.

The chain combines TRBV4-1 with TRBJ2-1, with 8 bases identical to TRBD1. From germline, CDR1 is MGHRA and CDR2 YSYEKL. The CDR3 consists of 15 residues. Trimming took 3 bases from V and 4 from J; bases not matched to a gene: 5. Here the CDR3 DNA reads TGCGCCAGCAGCCAGGCAGGGGGCAAGTACAATGAGCAGTTCTTC. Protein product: CASSQAGGKYNEQFF.

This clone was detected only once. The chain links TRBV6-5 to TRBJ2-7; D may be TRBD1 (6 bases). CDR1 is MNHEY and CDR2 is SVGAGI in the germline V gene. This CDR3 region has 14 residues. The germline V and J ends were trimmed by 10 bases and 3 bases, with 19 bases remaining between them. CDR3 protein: CATISGARHYEQYF. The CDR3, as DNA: TGTGCCACCATATCAGGGGCCCGTCACTACGAGCAGTACTTC.

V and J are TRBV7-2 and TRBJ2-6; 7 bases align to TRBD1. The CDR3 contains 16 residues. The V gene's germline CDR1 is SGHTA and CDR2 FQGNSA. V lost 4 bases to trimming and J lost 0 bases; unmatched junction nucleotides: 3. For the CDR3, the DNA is TGTGCCAGCAGCTGGGACAGCGGCTCTGGGGCCAACGTCCTGACTTTC. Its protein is CASSWDSGSGANVLTF. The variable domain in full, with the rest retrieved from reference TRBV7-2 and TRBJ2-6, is GAGVSQSPSNKVTEKGKDVELRCDPISGHTALYWYRQSLGQGLEFLIYFQGNSAPDKSGLPSDRFSAERTGGSVSTLTIQRTQQEDSAVYLCASSWDSGSGANVLTFGAGSRLTVL.

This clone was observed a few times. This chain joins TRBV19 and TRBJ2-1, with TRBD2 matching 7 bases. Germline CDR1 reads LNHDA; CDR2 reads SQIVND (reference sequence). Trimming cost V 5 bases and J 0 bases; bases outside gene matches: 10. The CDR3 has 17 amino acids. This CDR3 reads CASSPRGRGLSYNEQFF. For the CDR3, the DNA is TGTGCCAGTAGTCCTCGGGGGAGGGGTCTCTCCTACAATGAGCAGTTCTTC.

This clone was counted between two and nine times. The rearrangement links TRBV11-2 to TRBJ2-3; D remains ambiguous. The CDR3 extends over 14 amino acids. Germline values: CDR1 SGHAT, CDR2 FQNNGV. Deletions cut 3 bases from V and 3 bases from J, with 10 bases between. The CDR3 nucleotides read TGTGCCAGCAGCTTTCCATCGGTTACAGATACGCAGTATTTT. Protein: CASSFPSVTDTQYF.

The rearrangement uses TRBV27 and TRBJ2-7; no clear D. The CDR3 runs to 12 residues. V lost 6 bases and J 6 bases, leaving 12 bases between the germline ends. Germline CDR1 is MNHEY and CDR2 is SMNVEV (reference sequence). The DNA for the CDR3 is TGTGCCAGCAGCCCCCCTGGGCGCGAGCAGTACTTC. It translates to CASSPPGREQYF.

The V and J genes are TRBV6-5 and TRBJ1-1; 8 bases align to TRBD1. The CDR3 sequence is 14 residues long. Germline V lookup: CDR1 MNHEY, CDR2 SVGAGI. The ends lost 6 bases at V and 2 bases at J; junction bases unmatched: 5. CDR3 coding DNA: TGTGCCAGCAGAAAACAGGGGGAAAACACTGAAGCTTTCTTT. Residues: CASRKQGENTEAFF.

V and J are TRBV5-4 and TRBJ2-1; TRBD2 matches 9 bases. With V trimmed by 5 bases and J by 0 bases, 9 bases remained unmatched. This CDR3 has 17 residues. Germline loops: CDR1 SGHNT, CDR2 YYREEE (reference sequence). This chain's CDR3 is CASRLGLAIASYNEQFF. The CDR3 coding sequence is TGTGCCAGCAGATTAGGACTAGCGATTGCCTCCTACAATGAGCAGTTCTTC.

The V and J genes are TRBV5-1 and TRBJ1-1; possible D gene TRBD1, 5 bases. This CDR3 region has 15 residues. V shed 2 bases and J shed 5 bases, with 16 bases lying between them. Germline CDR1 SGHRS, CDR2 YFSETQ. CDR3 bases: TGCGCCAGCAGCTTTATCCCCAGGGTAGAGACTGAAGCTTTCTTT. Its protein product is CASSFIPRVETEAFF.

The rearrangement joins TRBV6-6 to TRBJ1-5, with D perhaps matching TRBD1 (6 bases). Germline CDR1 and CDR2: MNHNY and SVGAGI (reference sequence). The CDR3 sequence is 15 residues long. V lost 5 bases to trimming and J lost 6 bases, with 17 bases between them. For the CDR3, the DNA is TGTGCCAGCAGTGCCACAACAGGGACCGGTCAGCCCCAGCATTTT. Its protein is CASSATTGTGQPQHF.